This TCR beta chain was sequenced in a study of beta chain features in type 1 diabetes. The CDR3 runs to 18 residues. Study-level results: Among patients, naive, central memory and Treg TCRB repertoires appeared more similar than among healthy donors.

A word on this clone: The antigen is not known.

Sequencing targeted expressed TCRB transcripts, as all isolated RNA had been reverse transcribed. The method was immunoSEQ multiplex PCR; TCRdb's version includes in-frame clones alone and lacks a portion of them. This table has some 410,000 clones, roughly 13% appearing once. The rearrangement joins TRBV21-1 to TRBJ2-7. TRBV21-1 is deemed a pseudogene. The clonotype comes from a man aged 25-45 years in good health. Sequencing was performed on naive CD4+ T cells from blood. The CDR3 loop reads CASSKIVPPLRGRDEQYF. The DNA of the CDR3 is TGTGCCAGCAGCAAAATAGTACCGCCGCTTCGGGGCCGCGACGAGCAGTACTTC.